Each of the 30 T cell receptor beta chains below was sequenced from the same sample in a study of blood T cell repertoires in COVID-19. Measured with immunoSEQ multiplex PCR; TCRdb has only the in-frame clones, and not every one. Seen here are about 170,000 clones, 70% to 85% observed once, and the top ten hold about an eighth. What was sequenced was PBMCs or T cells enriched from blood (not recorded which). The source is a man over 45 who had recovered from COVID-19.

The V gene is TRBV19, the J gene TRBJ2-7; 10 bases fit TRBD1. The V and J ends lost 4 bases and 2 bases, in that order; junction bases with no gene match: 8. Germline assignment: CDR1 LNHDA and CDR2 SQIVND (reference sequence). The CDR3 covers 16 residues. The CDR3 region is CASSTTGTGAAYEQYF. CDR3 DNA sequence: TGTGCCAGTAGTACCACCGGGACAGGGGCTGCCTACGAGCAGTACTTC. Full variable domain (rest looked up from reference TRBV19 and TRBJ2-7): DGGITQSPKYLFRKEGQNVTLSCEQNLNHDAMYWYRQDPGQGLRLIYYSQIVNDFQKGDIAEGYSVSREKKESFPLTVTSAQKNPTAFYLCASSTTGTGAAYEQYFGPGTRLTVT.

This rearrangement joins TRBV9 to TRBJ2-1; 8 bases map to TRBD2. Unmatched junction bases numbered 8, after V lost 3 bases and J lost 6 bases. This CDR3 is 15 amino acids long. Per germline, CDR1 SGDLS and CDR2 YYNGEE. CDR3: CASSAPGTRTNEQFF. CDR3 DNA sequence: TGTGCCAGCAGCGCTCCTGGGACTAGAACCAATGAGCAGTTCTTC.

V is TRBV6-5 and J is TRBJ2-2, with TRBD2 as a possible D gene (5 bases). Germline assignment: CDR1 MNHEY and CDR2 SVGAGI. The ends were cut back, 6 bases at V and 1 base at J, with 15 bases in the middle. The CDR3 extends over 16 amino acids. CDR3 in amino acids: CASSYMGVVNTGELFF. DNA of the CDR3: TGTGCCAGCAGCTACATGGGAGTGGTGAACACCGGGGAGCTGTTTTTT.

Regarding this clone: One end of the junction fails to match germline, which may point to a read error. The chain carries TRBV3-1 (or the pseudogene TRBV3-2) and TRBJ2-7, with D tentatively TRBD2 (6 bases). This CDR3 comprises 15 residues. The germline V gene has CDR1 LGHDT and CDR2 YNNKEL (reference sequence). The CDR3 DNA sequence: TGTGCCAGCAGCCAAGGGGGACGGGACTCCTACGAGCAGTACTTT. Translating gives CASSQGGRDSYEQYF.

The gene calls are TRBV2 and TRBJ1-5; possible D gene TRBD1, 6 bases. The CDR3 consists of 14 residues. Germline values: CDR1 SNHLY, CDR2 FYNNEI. V was clipped by 3 bases and J by 3 bases, with 9 bases between them. CDR3 nucleotide sequence: TGTGCCAGCAGTGAGGACAGAGTCAATCAGCCCCAGCATTTT. The encoded protein is CASSEDRVNQPQHF.

The J gene is TRBJ2-3, the V gene TRBV19; TRBD1 agrees at 7 bases. Germline trimming cut 4 bases from V and 8 bases from J; bases unmatched to any gene: 12. This CDR3 comprises 15 residues. Germline V gene lookup returns CDR1 LNHDA and CDR2 SQIVND (reference sequence). Here the CDR3 reads CASSTTTGTTRTQYF. The DNA for the CDR3 is TGTGCCAGTAGTACCACGACAGGGACAACGCGTACGCAGTATTTT.

This chain connects TRBV6-6 to TRBJ2-3; D is perhaps TRBD1 (8 bases). Germline CDR1 is MNHNY and CDR2 is SVGAGI (reference sequence). This CDR3 has 14 residues. CDR3 nucleotides: TGTGGCACACAGGGGGAGGGACTCACAGATACGCAGTATTTT. It specifies CGTQGEGLTDTQYF.

This clone has a single count. The chain has TRBV6-5 and TRBJ2-1, with 8 bases matching TRBD2. Germline CDR1 is MNHEY and CDR2 is SVGAGI. The CDR3 has 13 amino acids. V shed 4 bases and J 6 bases; nucleotides not matched to a gene: 2. In DNA form, the CDR3 reads TGTGCCAGCAGTTCCGGGACTAGCAATGAGCAGTTCTTC. It codes for CASSSGTSNEQFF.

This rearrangement joins TRBV6-1 to TRBJ1-1; perhaps TRBD1 as D (6 bases). The CDR3 spans 15 residues. Trimming removed 0 bases at V and 5 bases at J, with 13 bases between. Germline CDR1 reads MNHNS; CDR2 reads SASEGT. The CDR3 bases are TGTGCCAGCAGTGAAGCGCGCAGGGGAACAACTGAAGCTTTCTTT. Its protein is CASSEARRGTTEAFF.

This chain uses TRBV19 with TRBJ2-4; 8 bases are shared with TRBD2. V was pared by 6 bases and J by 0 bases, with 1 base of the junction left unmatched. The CDR3 covers 14 residues. The V gene's germline CDR1 is LNHDA and CDR2 SQIVND (reference sequence). The CDR3 DNA is TGTGCCAGTAGCGGGGGGGCAGCCAAAAACATTCAGTACTTC. As protein: CASSGGAAKNIQYF.

This chain links TRBV5-5 with TRBJ2-6; perhaps TRBD1 as D (6 bases). This CDR3 region has 16 residues. Deletions cut 3 bases from V and 2 bases from J, with 12 bases between. CDR1 and CDR2 from the germline V gene are SGHKS and YYEKEE (reference sequence). Written as DNA, the CDR3 is TGTGCCAGCAGCTCGGGCGCAGGGGCTGGGGCCAACGTCCTGACTTTC. Translating it yields CASSSGAGAGANVLTF.

V and J are TRBV5-1 and TRBJ1-5; TRBD1 matches 9 bases. Trimming cost V 0 bases and J 4 bases; bases outside gene matches: 5. Germline V gene sequence: CDR1 SGHRS, CDR2 YFSETQ. The CDR3 runs to 16 residues. The CDR3 spells CASSLGAGTGNQPQHF. The CDR3 nucleotides read TGCGCCAGCAGCTTGGGTGCCGGGACAGGGAATCAGCCCCAGCATTTT.

In regard to this clone: One end of the junction fails to match germline, which may point to a read error. The chain has TRBV7-7 and TRBJ2-1; TRBD2 matches 7 bases. CDR3 length equals 15 residues. Germline loops: CDR1 SSHAT, CDR2 FNYEAQ (reference sequence). In DNA form, the CDR3 reads TGTGCTAGCAGCTTATCGGGGGAGGGATACAATGAGCAGTTCTTC. As protein: CASSLSGEGYNEQFF.

The chain recombines TRBV5-1 with TRBJ1-6, with TRBD1 identical over 7 bases. The length of the CDR3 is 16 residues. Trimming took 3 bases from V and 5 from J; bases not matched to a gene: 8. The germline V gene has CDR1 SGHRS and CDR2 YFSETQ. The CDR3 protein is CASSSRTGTDNSPLHF. For the CDR3, the DNA is TGCGCCAGCAGCTCTCGAACCGGGACAGATAATTCACCCCTCCACTTT.

This clone was found once. The chain joins TRBV12-5 to TRBJ2-3; D unresolved. CDR3 length: 13 amino acids. The V gene's germline CDR1 is LGHNT and CDR2 FRNRAP. V gave up 6 bases and J gave up 4 bases, with 11 bases separating them. CDR3 in amino acids: CASGPSTPDTQYF. The CDR3 DNA reads as TGTGCTAGTGGCCCGTCTACCCCAGATACGCAGTATTTT.

J is TRBJ1-5 and V is TRBV6-1; a possible D gene is TRBD1 (6 bases). Trimming removed 1 base from V and 0 bases from J, with 10 bases in between. CDR3 length equals 16 residues. CDR1 and CDR2 (germline): MNHNS, SASEGT. In DNA form, the CDR3 reads TGTGCCAGCAGTGAAGAGGCAGGGGCTAGCAATCAGCCCCAGCATTTT. Protein sequence: CASSEEAGASNQPQHF.

This clone has just a few counts. The chain couples TRBV4-1 to TRBJ2-6; D gene unclear. Germline CDR1 and CDR2: MGHRA and YSYEKL. The V end lost 4 bases, the J end lost 0 bases, and 4 bases lay between the germline ends. The CDR3 spans 14 residues. CDR3 in amino acids: CASSPSSGANVLTF. CDR3 DNA sequence: TGCGCCAGCAGCCCATCCTCTGGGGCCAACGTCCTGACTTTC.

Of note for this clone: Other DNA sequences in this sample translate to the same CDR3. The genes are TRBV5-1 and TRBJ1-3; a weak D match, TRBD1 (6 bases). This CDR3 region has 16 residues. Trimming took off 0 bases at V and 0 bases at J, with 10 bases between the two ends. CDR1 and CDR2 (germline): SGHRS, YFSETQ. The CDR3 DNA reads TGCGCCAGCAGCTTGGGGTACAGGGCCTCTGGAAACACCATATATTTT. Its translation is CASSLGYRASGNTIYF. The variable domain in full, completed from reference TRBV5-1 and TRBJ1-3, reads KAGVTQTPRYLIKTRGQQVTLSCSPISGHRSVSWYQQTPGQGLQFLFEYFSETQRNKGNFPGRFSGRQFSNSRSEMNVSTLELGDSALYLCASSLGYRASGNTIYFGEGSWLTVV.

The V gene is TRBV19, the J gene TRBJ1-2, with 7 bases aligning to TRBD1. V was pared by 7 bases and J by 6 bases, with 11 bases of the junction left unmatched. Germline V CDR1 and CDR2: LNHDA, SQIVND (reference sequence). The length of the CDR3 is 14 residues. CDR3 protein: CASTTLTGINGYTF. Here the CDR3 DNA reads TGTGCCAGTACTACCCTGACAGGGATCAATGGCTACACCTTC.

This chain connects TRBV18 to TRBJ1-2; D remains unclear. This CDR3 is built from 12 residues. Germline CDR1 is KGHSH and CDR2 is LQKENI. V lost 2 bases and J 8 bases, leaving 9 bases between the germline ends. In DNA, the CDR3 is TGTGCCAGCTCACCAAGAAGTAGAGGCTACACCTTC. Its protein is CASSPRSRGYTF.

The chain has TRBV21-1 and TRBJ1-4. TRBV21-1 is annotated as a pseudogene. The CDR3 covers 16 residues. CDR3 bases: TGTGCCAGCAGCAAAAAAAGCACCCGGGGTCTTGAAAAACTGTTTTTT. It yields the protein CASSKKSTRGLEKLFF.

The chain is built from TRBV15 and TRBJ2-1; D perhaps matches TRBD2 (7 bases). CDR1 and CDR2 from the germline V gene are LNHNV and YYDKDF (reference sequence). The CDR3 extends over 15 amino acids. V gave up 5 bases and J gave up 4 bases, with 15 bases separating them. The CDR3 bases are TGTGCCACCAGCGGGGAAGGGGGGGCTTACAATGAGCAGTTCTTC. It is translated as CATSGEGGAYNEQFF. Drawing the rest from reference TRBV15 and TRBJ2-1, the complete variable domain is DAMVIQNPRYQVTQFGKPVTLSCSQTLNHNVMYWYQQKSSQAPKLLFHYYDKDFNNEADTPDNFQSRRPNTSFCFLDIRSPGLGDTAMYLCATSGEGGAYNEQFFGPGTRLTVL.

The V gene is TRBV9, the J gene TRBJ1-2; 12 nucleotides agree with TRBD1. Germline CDR1 SGDLS, CDR2 YYNGEE. V trimming: 4 bases; J trimming: 5 bases; junction bases outside the gene matches: 6. CDR3 size: 15 residues. The CDR3 loop reads CASSPGTGGPYGYTF. As DNA, the CDR3 is TGTGCCAGCAGCCCGGGGACAGGGGGCCCTTATGGCTACACCTTC.

Only a few counts were recorded for this clone. The chain combines TRBV15 with TRBJ2-1, with 9 bases fitting TRBD1. This CDR3 has 15 amino acids. Germline CDR1 reads LNHNV; CDR2 reads YYDKDF (reference sequence). The junction had 9 bases not matched to a gene; V was cut back by 5 bases and J by 7 bases. This CDR3 reads CATSVARDRENEQFF. CDR3 nucleotides: TGTGCCACCAGCGTCGCCCGGGACAGGGAGAATGAGCAGTTCTTC. Using reference TRBV15 and TRBJ2-1 for the parts outside the CDR3, the full variable domain is DAMVIQNPRYQVTQFGKPVTLSCSQTLNHNVMYWYQQKSSQAPKLLFHYYDKDFNNEADTPDNFQSRRPNTSFCFLDIRSPGLGDTAMYLCATSVARDRENEQFFGPGTRLTVL.

This clone was seen just once. The rearrangement links TRBV5-1 to TRBJ2-1; 10 bases match TRBD2. Germline V gene lookup returns CDR1 SGHRS and CDR2 YFSETQ. Trimming removed 5 bases from V and 0 bases from J; junction bases left unmatched: 2. The CDR3 extends over 15 amino acids. CDR3 nucleotide sequence: TGCGCCAGCAGAGGACTAGCGGTCTCCTACAATGAGCAGTTCTTC. The encoded protein is CASRGLAVSYNEQFF.

The chain combines TRBV12-3 or TRBV12-4 with TRBJ1-2, with D unclear. The CDR3 has 13 residues. The V gene lost 3 bases and the J gene lost 4 bases, with 9 bases spanning the gap. The CDR3, as DNA: TGTGCCAGCAGTTTGGGCCAGCCCTATGGCTACACCTTC. Its translation: CASSLGQPYGYTF.

The genes are TRBV19 and TRBJ1-6; D uncertain. V lost 3 bases and J lost 0, with 12 bases in between. Germline CDR1 is LNHDA and CDR2 is SQIVND (reference sequence). The length of the CDR3 is 17 residues. The CDR3: CASSIRTSGSYNSPLHF. CDR3 DNA: TGTGCCAGTAGTATTCGGACTTCGGGCTCCTATAATTCACCCCTCCACTTT. Full variable domain (outside the CDR3, taken from reference TRBV19 and TRBJ1-6): DGGITQSPKYLFRKEGQNVTLSCEQNLNHDAMYWYRQDPGQGLRLIYYSQIVNDFQKGDIAEGYSVSREKKESFPLTVTSAQKNPTAFYLCASSIRTSGSYNSPLHFGNGTRLTVT.

CDR3 nucleotides: TGTGCCAGCAATGAGAGGGAGGCGAACACTGAAGCTTTCTTT. It translates to CASNEREANTEAFF. The genes are TRBV7-9 and TRBJ1-1; D gene unclear. The CDR3 is 14 residues long. Trimming took off 7 bases at V and 1 base at J, with 13 bases between the two ends. CDR1 and CDR2 from the germline V gene are SEHNR and FQNEAQ (reference sequence).

The chain has TRBV19 and TRBJ1-1; possible D gene TRBD1, 5 bases. From germline, CDR1 is LNHDA and CDR2 SQIVND (reference sequence). The CDR3 extends over 14 amino acids. V lost 1 base and J 3 bases, leaving 9 bases between the germline ends. CDR3 loop: CASSIVGGDTEAFF. The CDR3 DNA reads TGTGCCAGTAGTATAGTTGGGGGGGACACTGAAGCTTTCTTT.

The J gene is TRBJ1-5, the V gene TRBV6-6; weak D call: TRBD1 (6 bases). Germline lookup yields CDR1 MNHNY and CDR2 SVGAGI (reference sequence). The V and J ends lost 6 bases and 1 base respectively, with 16 bases between them. This CDR3 is built from 16 residues. In DNA, the CDR3 is TGTGCCAGCAGCCCGCTAGGGGGGGAAAGCAATCAGCCCCAGCATTTT. Amino acids: CASSPLGGESNQPQHF.